Detailed here is one TCR beta chain. Its target is unknown. This specimen belongs to a study of CXCR3-negative and CXCR3-positive naive CD8 T cells. Study-wide results and limits: Naive subsets displayed similar surface CD5, and TCR strength was inferred from TRB CDR3 properties.

The method, 5' RACE with UMI labels, was used to prepare the TRB cDNA libraries. TCRdb re-called the 5' RACE reads and catalogs CDR3 proteins one per entry, DNA excluded. The table for this sample gives about 80,000 distinct CDR3 sequences. The CDR3 has 14 amino acids. The germline CDR1 and CDR2 sequences are SQVTM and ANQGSEA. The clonotype was recovered from a human donor in good health. Some clones in this sample may be carry-over from other donors' samples. The chain links TRBV29-1 to TRBJ2-7; absent DNA, TCRdb's TRBD1 call cannot be checked. Sample: naive CXCR3- CD8+ T cells from blood. Indicated subset: CD45RO-CCR7+CD27+CD95- naive CD8+ T cells lacking CXCR3 (TNR3-). The CDR3 spells CSVEVRDRGYEQYF.